This T cell receptor beta chain was observed in a study of memory CD4+ T cells and cytomegalovirus serostatus. Some clones are missing from TCRdb's copy, which holds only in-frame ones; the method was immunoSEQ multiplex PCR. The repertoire holds 45,000 to 55,000 clones, with roughly 80% as singletons. The sort gate was single viable CD3+CD4+CD8-CD45RO+ cells for memory CD4+ T cells. Study findings and constraints: Median bootstrapped AUC for CMV status was about 0.95 originally, roughly 0.92 US-trained.

In this sample, this clone turned up a few times. The antigen remains undetermined. Sequencing was done on a sample of memory CD4+ T cells from blood. The clonotype comes from an adult in good health and CMV-seronegative.

The CDR3, as DNA: TGTGCCAGCAGCAGGGGACAGGGGGTTGGCTACACCTTC. This encodes CASSRGQGVGYTF. J is TRBJ1-2 and V is TRBV7-3; TRBD1 matches 11 bases. The germline CDR1 and CDR2 sequences are SGHTA and FQGTGA. With 5 bases clipped from V and 7 bases from J, the junction kept 3 bases outside the gene matches. The CDR3 covers 13 residues.